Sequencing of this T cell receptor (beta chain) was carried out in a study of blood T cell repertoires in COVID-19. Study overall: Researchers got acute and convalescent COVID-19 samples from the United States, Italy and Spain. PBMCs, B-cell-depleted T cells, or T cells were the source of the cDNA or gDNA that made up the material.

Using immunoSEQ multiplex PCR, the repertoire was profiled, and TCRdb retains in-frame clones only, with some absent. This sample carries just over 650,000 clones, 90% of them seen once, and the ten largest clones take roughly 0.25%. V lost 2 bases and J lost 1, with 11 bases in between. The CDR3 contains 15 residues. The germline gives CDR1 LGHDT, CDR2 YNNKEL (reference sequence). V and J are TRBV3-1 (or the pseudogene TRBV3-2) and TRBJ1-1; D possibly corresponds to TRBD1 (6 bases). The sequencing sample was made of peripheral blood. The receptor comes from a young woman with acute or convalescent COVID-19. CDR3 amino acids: CASSQFTGKNTEAFF. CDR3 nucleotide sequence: TGTGCCAGCAGCCAATTCACAGGGAAGAACACTGAAGCTTTCTTT.